The 11 T cell receptor beta chains in this list originate from one sample, sequenced in a study of blood T cell repertoires in COVID-19. Profiling relied on immunoSEQ multiplex PCR, and the TCRdb table lists in-frame clones only, not all of them. The sample lists 150,000 to 200,000 clones, 88% occurring once. The sequenced material came from peripheral blood. The source is a human donor in a cohort sampled during active COVID-19.

The sample holds one count of this clone. The chain carries TRBV19 and TRBJ2-2, with D unresolved. This CDR3 comprises 14 residues. Trimming removed 7 bases from V and 1 base from J, with 10 bases in between. Per germline, CDR1 LNHDA and CDR2 SQIVND (reference sequence). CDR3 region: CASTPVRNTGELFF. The CDR3 nucleotides are TGTGCCAGTACCCCCGTCAGGAACACCGGGGAGCTGTTTTTT.

This chain uses TRBV11-2 with TRBJ1-2; possibly TRBD1 for D (5 bases). Trimming took 5 bases from V and 3 from J, leaving 10 bases between them. Germline CDR1 is SGHAT and CDR2 is FQNNGV. This CDR3 spans 13 amino acids. This chain's CDR3 is CASSPDRDYGYTF. CDR3 sequence (DNA): TGTGCCAGCAGCCCCGACAGAGACTATGGCTACACCTTC.

J is TRBJ2-1 and V is TRBV25-1, with 7 bases identical to TRBD1. Per the germline V gene, CDR1 is MGHDK and CDR2 is SYGVNS. V trimming: 7 bases; J trimming: 9 bases; junction bases outside the gene matches: 3. The CDR3 is made up of 11 amino acids. The CDR3 is CASKQGSEQFF. The CDR3 region has the DNA TGTGCCAGCAAACAGGGGAGTGAGCAGTTCTTC. The full variable domain, in which reference TRBV25-1 and TRBJ2-1 provide the parts outside the CDR3, is EADIYQTPRYLVIGTGKKITLECSQTMGHDKMYWYQQDPGMELHLIHYSYGVNSTEKGDLSSESTVSRIRTEHFPLTLESARPSHTSQYLCASKQGSEQFFGPGTRLTVL.

V and J are TRBV20-1 and TRBJ2-1; 7 bases match TRBD2. Germline CDR1 DFQATT, CDR2 SNEGSKA (reference sequence). The CDR3 contains 11 residues. The CDR3, as DNA: TGCAGAGCGGGATTCGGCAATGAGCAGTTCTTC. Translated: CRAGFGNEQFF.

The chain uses TRBV5-6 and TRBJ1-2; D ambiguous. Trimming took off 0 bases at V and 4 bases at J, with 13 bases between the two ends. This CDR3 has 15 residues. Germline V lookup: CDR1 SGHDT, CDR2 YYEEEE. CDR3 DNA: TGTGCCAGCAGCTTGGTCGCGGGGAAGGGCTATGGCTACACCTTC. Its translation is CASSLVAGKGYGYTF. The whole variable domain, filled in from reference TRBV5-6 and TRBJ1-2, reads DAGVTQSPTHLIKTRGQQVTLRCSPKSGHDTVSWYQQALGQGPQFIFQYYEEEERQRGNFPDRFSGHQFPNYSSELNVNALLLGDSALYLCASSLVAGKGYGYTFGSGTRLTVV.

This chain uses TRBV27 with TRBJ2-7; 10 bases line up with TRBD2. The CDR3 loop spans 15 amino acids. V shed 6 bases and J 3 bases; nucleotides not matched to a gene: 8. CDR1 MNHEY and CDR2 SMNVEV come from the germline V gene (reference sequence). The CDR3, as DNA: TGTGCCAGCAGAATACAGGGACTAGCGAACTACGAGCAGTACTTC. Amino acids: CASRIQGLANYEQYF.

The chain uses TRBV11-2 and TRBJ2-7; 7 bases fit TRBD1. Germline loops: CDR1 SGHAT, CDR2 FQNNGV. There are 13 residues in the CDR3. With V trimmed by 4 bases and J by 2 bases, 2 bases remained unmatched. CDR3 amino acids: CASSSGQPYEQYF. The CDR3 DNA is TGTGCCAGCAGCTCGGGACAGCCCTACGAGCAGTACTTC.

This sequence joins TRBV5-4 and TRBJ2-1; D ambiguous. Trimming stripped 5 bases from V and 10 bases from J, with 19 bases between. CDR1 is SGHNT and CDR2 is YYREEE in the germline V gene (reference sequence). This CDR3 comprises 14 residues. DNA of the CDR3: TGTGCCAGCAGACCCCAGCAACAGCCACAGGAGCAGTTCTTC. It is translated as CASRPQQQPQEQFF.

This chain uses TRBV3-1 (or the pseudogene TRBV3-2) with TRBJ2-7; D may be TRBD1 (5 bases). With 2 bases removed from V and 4 bases from J, the gap between germline ends came to 15 bases. CDR1 LGHDT and CDR2 YNNKEL come from the germline V gene (reference sequence). The CDR3 is 15 amino acids. CDR3 bases: TGTGCCAGCAGCCAACCCAGGGTCGGAGATTACGAGCAGTACTTC. Protein: CASSQPRVGDYEQYF.

The rearrangement uses TRBV4-1 and TRBJ1-4, with D unresolved. CDR1 MGHRA and CDR2 YSYEKL come from the germline V gene. The CDR3 has 13 amino acids. V lost 2 bases and J 7 bases, leaving 8 bases between the germline ends. The CDR3 sequence is CASSQSLGEKLFF. In nucleotides, the CDR3 is TGCGCCAGCAGCCAATCTCTCGGTGAAAAACTGTTTTTT.

The J gene is TRBJ1-1, the V gene TRBV28; possible D gene TRBD1, 5 bases. The V gene lost 3 bases and the J gene lost 1 base, with 9 bases spanning the gap. This CDR3 has 14 residues. Looked up from germline, CDR1 is MDHEN and CDR2 is SYDVKM. DNA for the CDR3: TGTGCCAGCAGTTTGGGGCAGACGAACACTGAAGCTTTCTTT. Residues: CASSLGQTNTEAFF.